Shown below are 8 T cell receptor beta chains from a single sample sequenced in a study of cytomegalovirus exposure and HLA in healthy donors. Amplification used 60 Vbeta primers and 13 Jbeta primers. Using immunoSEQ multiplex PCR, the repertoire was profiled, and TCRdb retains in-frame clones only, with some absent. The sample carries 75,000 to 80,000 clones, more than 55% recorded once. Sequencing used PBMCs. The receptors derive from a man aged 60 to 75 in good health and CMV-seropositive.

The chain is built from TRBV19 and TRBJ1-3; D is perhaps TRBD1 (6 bases). Germline V gives CDR1 LNHDA, CDR2 SQIVND (reference sequence). The CDR3 sequence is 15 residues long. V lost 4 bases to trimming and J lost 0 bases, with 10 bases between them. The CDR3 nucleotides read TGTGCCAGTAGTAACAGGGCCAACTCTGGAAACACCATATATTTT. This gives the protein CASSNRANSGNTIYF.

The chain links TRBV9 to TRBJ2-7; 12 bases fit TRBD1. Germline-derived CDR1 and CDR2 are SGDLS and YYNGEE. There are 15 residues in the CDR3. V dropped 4 bases and J dropped 4; count of bases not matched to a gene: 6. The CDR3 sequence is CASSLGTGGAYEQYF. For the CDR3, the DNA is TGTGCCAGCAGCCTCGGGACAGGGGGCGCGTACGAGCAGTACTTC.

There are a few counts of this clone. The rearrangement joins TRBV19 to TRBJ1-1, with D maybe TRBD1 (6 bases). The CDR3 is made up of 14 amino acids. The germline V gene encodes CDR1 LNHDA and CDR2 SQIVND (reference sequence). V was trimmed by 11 bases and J by 1 base, leaving 17 bases between them. CDR3 nucleotides: TGTGCCGTGTCTCCCGGGACACCGAACACTGAAGCTTTCTTT. Translation gives CAVSPGTPNTEAFF.

The chain combines TRBV5-4 with TRBJ1-2, with 10 nucleotides matching TRBD1. The CDR3 has 14 amino acids. The J segment lost 4 bases and the V segment lost 7 bases, leaving 7 bases of the junction unmatched. Germline CDR1 SGHNT, CDR2 YYREEE (reference sequence). In nucleotides, the CDR3 is TGTGCCAGCTCGGGACAGGGGCCTTCCTATGGCTACACCTTC. Translating it yields CASSGQGPSYGYTF.

This clone has just a few counts. The V gene is TRBV10-3, the J gene TRBJ2-5, with 12 bases matching TRBD1. Germline loops: CDR1 ENHRY, CDR2 SYGVKD. CDR3 size: 16 residues. The trim removed 3 bases at V and 3 bases at J, leaving 5 bases unmatched. CDR3 nucleotides: TGTGCCATCAGTGACCTGGGACAGGGGGCAGAAGAGACCCAGTACTTC. Its translation is CAISDLGQGAEETQYF.

This clone has only a few counts. The V gene is TRBV5-8, the J gene TRBJ2-5; TRBD2 might be the D (6 bases). V gave up 3 bases and J gave up 2 bases, with 14 bases separating them. CDR1 and CDR2 from the germline V gene are SGHTS and YDEGEE. The CDR3 spans 15 residues. CDR3 sequence reads: CASSSWGTPQETQYF. CDR3 coding DNA: TGTGCCAGCAGCTCATGGGGGACTCCTCAAGAGACCCAGTACTTC.

The chain employs TRBV5-5 and TRBJ2-5, with 7 bases matching TRBD1. The CDR3 totals 14 residues. Per the germline V gene, CDR1 is SGHKS and CDR2 is YYEKEE (reference sequence). V was clipped by 4 bases and J by 1 base; unmatched bases: 4. CDR3 in DNA: TGTGCCAGCAGCCGACAGGGCCTCCAAGAGACCCAGTACTTC. This sequence encodes CASSRQGLQETQYF. Full variable domain (outside the CDR3, taken from reference TRBV5-5 and TRBJ2-5): DAGVTQSPTHLIKTRGQQVTLRCSPISGHKSVSWYQQVLGQGPQFIFQYYEKEERGRGNFPDRFSARQFPNYSSELNVNALLLGDSALYLCASSRQGLQETQYFGPGTRLLVL.

The chain combines TRBV5-1 with TRBJ2-7; 8 nucleotides agree with TRBD2. Per germline, CDR1 SGHRS and CDR2 YFSETQ. There are 15 residues in the CDR3. V shed 1 base, J shed 3 bases, and the junction held 6 bases outside the gene matches. Here the CDR3 reads CASSLFAGGGYEQYF. The DNA of the CDR3 is TGCGCCAGCAGCTTGTTTGCGGGGGGCGGCTACGAGCAGTACTTC.